What follows are 9 T cell receptor beta chains derived from one specimen sequenced in a study of Graves' ophthalmopathy and Graves' hyperthyroidism. From RNA, the CDR3 regions of TCR beta chains were amplified and sequenced. Second-round multiplex PCR came after first-round RT-PCR with HTBI primers. MiXCR, run by TCRdb on the multiplex PCR reads, gives a single entry per CDR3 protein. The table records approximately 480,000 distinct CDR3 sequences, roughly 14% of them present only once. The sequencing sample was made of blood. The origin of the receptors is a woman in her thirties with Graves' ophthalmopathy.

V gene TRBV2 combines with J gene TRBJ2-7; D may be TRBD1 (6 bases). Germline CDR1 reads SNHLY; CDR2 reads FYNNEI. The CDR3 is 14 residues long. Trimming left V 1 base short and J 3 bases short, with 10 bases between. DNA for the CDR3: TGTGCCAGCAGTGAAGGGGACACTGACTACGAGCAGTACTTC. It specifies CASSEGDTDYEQYF. The whole variable domain, remainder taken from reference TRBV2 and TRBJ2-7, is EPEVTQTPSHQVTQMGQEVILRCVPISNHLYFYWYRQILGQKVEFLVSFYNNEISEKSEIFDDQFSVERPDGSNFTLKIRSTKLEDSAMYFCASSEGDTDYEQYFGPGTRLTVT.

The chain carries TRBV4-1 and TRBJ2-5; maybe TRBD2 (7 bases). V was clipped by 4 bases and J by 1 base, with 19 bases between them. This CDR3 has 17 amino acids. The germline gives CDR1 MGHRA, CDR2 YSYEKL. The CDR3 bases are TGCGCCAGCAGCCTGTTTGGTGGGGGGGCCTTCCAAGAGACCCAGTACTTC. Translated, it gives CASSLFGGGAFQETQYF.

This sequence joins TRBV5-1 and TRBJ2-5, with D possibly TRBD2 on 8 matching bases. The length of the CDR3 is 16 residues. Per the germline V gene, CDR1 is SGHRS and CDR2 is YFSETQ. Trimming took off 4 bases at V and 4 bases at J, with 20 bases between the two ends. Here the CDR3 reads CASSLTGGGWLETQYF. As DNA, the CDR3 is TGCGCCAGCAGCCTCACGGGAGGGGGCTGGTTAGAGACCCAGTACTTC.

This clonotype was recorded at least ten times. This sequence joins TRBV7-9 and TRBJ1-2, with D uncertain. The germline V gene has CDR1 SEHNR and CDR2 FQNEAQ (reference sequence). V lost 4 bases to trimming and J lost 6 bases, with 6 bases between them. This CDR3 has 11 amino acids. The CDR3, as DNA: TGTGCCAGCAGCTCCCTTCATGGCTACACCTTC. Translated, it gives CASSSLHGYTF.

J is TRBJ1-5 and V is TRBV28; the D gene is possibly TRBD1 (5 bases). V shed 6 bases and J shed 5 bases, with 14 bases lying between them. CDR1 is MDHEN and CDR2 is SYDVKM in the germline V gene. This CDR3 comprises 14 residues. CDR3 sequence reads: CASSWQVGDQPQHF. In nucleotides, the CDR3 is TGTGCCAGCAGCTGGCAGGTAGGGGATCAGCCCCAGCATTTT.

The chain is built from TRBV3-1 and TRBJ2-7; D call uncertain. Germline V gives CDR1 LGHDT, CDR2 YNNKEL (reference sequence). The CDR3 extends over 13 amino acids. The V end was cut by 3 bases, the J end by 3 bases, with 9 bases between. The CDR3 region is CASSQKTYYEQYF. Written as DNA, the CDR3 is TGTGCCAGCAGCCAGAAGACTTACTACGAGCAGTACTTC.

For this clonotype: The conserved phenylalanine or tryptophan is not found at the CDR3 terminus, so this likely reflects a read error. This chain joins TRBV6-1 and TRBJ1-2, with TRBD1 as a possible D gene (5 bases). The CDR3 totals 13 residues. Trimming removed 6 bases from V and 6 bases from J, with 14 bases in between. CDR1 and CDR2 (germline): MNHNS, SASEGT. CDR3 bases: TGTGCCAGCAGCGCCGGCGGGGGTGATGGCTACACCTAC. It codes for CASSAGGGDGYTY.

A few counts support this clonotype. The V call is TRBV28, the J call TRBJ2-7, with D unresolved. In germline, CDR1 is MDHEN, CDR2 SYDVKM. V was clipped by 2 bases and J by 2 bases, with 10 bases between them. The CDR3 extends over 14 amino acids. The CDR3 is CASSLLPRPYEQYF. In nucleotides, the CDR3 is TGTGCCAGCAGTTTACTCCCGAGACCCTACGAGCAGTACTTC. The full variable domain, rest sourced from reference TRBV28 and TRBJ2-7, is DVKVTQSSRYLVKRTGEKVFLECVQDMDHENMFWYRQDPGLGLRLIYFSYDVKMKEKGDIPEGYSVSREKKERFSLILESASTNQTSMYLCASSLLPRPYEQYFGPGTRLTVT.

V is TRBV12-3 or TRBV12-4 and J is TRBJ2-5; possible D gene TRBD1, 5 bases. V was pared by 5 bases and J by 1 base, with 14 bases between. There are 15 residues in the CDR3. The CDR3 DNA sequence: TGTGCCAGCAGTCCCCTCCGGACACCCCAAGAGACCCAGTACTTC. Protein sequence: CASSPLRTPQETQYF.